The entry below gives a single T cell receptor (beta chain) sequence along with its context. Original processing notes: For nucleated cells, counts were estimated from reference gene primer amplification. Method: immunoSEQ multiplex PCR; TCRdb's copy keeps in-frame clones and lacks some. V, J and clone size derive from that table, while D and trimming were established from the DNA sequence. The sample contains more than 150,000 clones, roughly 80% of which appear only once. The data derive from a study of blood T cell repertoires in COVID-19. Study overall: Collection of acute and convalescent COVID-19 samples took place in the United States, Italy and Spain.

The sequencing sample was made of peripheral blood. This receptor was identified in a man aged 60 to 75 with acute or convalescent COVID-19.

The CDR3, as DNA: TGCGCCAGCAGCTTGGGACTAGCGGGGCGAAATGAGCAGTTCTTC. Translating gives CASSLGLAGRNEQFF. The chain recombines TRBV5-1 with TRBJ2-1; 11 nucleotides line up with TRBD2. J gave up 7 bases and V 0 bases, and 3 bases lay outside the gene matches. Germline-derived CDR1 and CDR2 are SGHRS and YFSETQ. CDR3 size: 15 residues.